A single sample is the source of the 20 T cell receptor beta chains below, sequenced in a study of vaccination and CD4 T cells after COVID-19. Sequenced with the Oncomine TCR Beta short-read assay was DNA taken from cultured CD4+ T cells. TCRdb fed the PCR reads into MiXCR, producing one record per CDR3 protein. The repertoire holds tens of thousands of distinct CDR3 sequences, around three quarters seen once, with 8.6% in the top ten. Treatment in this sample: approximately 9-day PBMC culture with coronavirus spike peptide pools or control peptides (ViraFEST assay). No antigen has been identified for these receptors. Sequencing was performed on CD4+ T cells from blood, cultured in vitro. These receptors were taken from a human donor who had recovered from COVID-19.

The chain is built from TRBV21-1 and TRBJ2-7; the D segment call TRBD1 is taken from the table without a DNA check. TRBV21-1 corresponds to a pseudogene. The CDR3 is 14 amino acids. The CDR3 DNA follows: TGTTCCAGCACCCCCGTATTTGGACGCCCGGAGCAGTACTTC. Translated, it gives CSSTPVFGRPEQYF.

This sequence joins TRBV6-1 and TRBJ1-5; D is unclear. The CDR3 loop spans 15 amino acids. Germline lookup yields CDR1 MNHNS and CDR2 SASEGT. Between the trimmed V and J ends, which lost 6 bases and 1 base, there was a span of 13 bases. CDR3 sequence reads: CASRRGVWSNQPQHF. Written as DNA, the CDR3 is TGTGCCAGCAGGAGAGGAGTTTGGAGCAATCAGCCCCAGCATTTT.

This clonotype was seen more than once but under ten times. The chain has TRBV28 and TRBJ1-2; unclear D gene. Germline V gene sequence: CDR1 MDHEN, CDR2 SYDVKM. The CDR3 length is 14 residues. Trimming pared 2 bases from V and 2 bases from J, leaving 9 bases between. The CDR3 nucleotides read TGTGCCAGCAGTTTACTCGGACGGAACTATGGCTACACCTTC. It is translated as CASSLLGRNYGYTF.

This clonotype has more than one count but fewer than ten. The genes are TRBV6-4 and TRBJ2-2; D might be TRBD2 (6 bases). V was clipped by 7 bases and J by 6 bases, with 15 bases between them. The germline V gene encodes CDR1 MRHNA and CDR2 SNTAGT. The CDR3 has 14 residues. CDR3 in amino acids: CASKTSPRAGELFF. In DNA, the CDR3 is TGTGCCAGCAAGACTAGTCCACGGGCCGGGGAGCTGTTTTTT.

The rearrangement joins TRBV29-1 to TRBJ1-2; no clear D gene. V shed 0 bases and J shed 0 bases, with 8 bases lying between them. CDR1 is SQVTM and CDR2 is ANQGSEA in the germline V gene. The CDR3 is 14 residues long. Here the CDR3 DNA reads TGCAGCGTTGAAGATGGTGCGACTAACTATGGCTACACCTTC. Its protein product is CSVEDGATNYGYTF.

The chain has TRBV19 and TRBJ2-7; 7 nucleotides agree with TRBD1. The J segment lost 6 bases and the V segment lost 5 bases, leaving 10 bases of the junction unmatched. Germline V gene lookup returns CDR1 LNHDA and CDR2 SQIVND (reference sequence). The CDR3 length is 14 residues. The CDR3 protein is CASSAITGVAEQYF. For the CDR3, the DNA is TGTGCCAGTAGTGCCATCACAGGGGTAGCCGAGCAGTACTTC.

J is TRBJ2-1 and V is TRBV10-3; 11 nucleotides match TRBD2. The CDR3 is 15 amino acids. Germline V gives CDR1 ENHRY, CDR2 SYGVKD. V lost 6 bases and J lost 5; bases outside the gene matches: 6. The CDR3 here is CAIRATSGRNNEQFF. The CDR3 DNA is TGTGCCATCAGAGCCACTAGCGGGAGAAACAATGAGCAGTTCTTC.

This rearrangement joins TRBV7-2 to TRBJ1-6; no clear D gene. The CDR3 covers 11 residues. Deletions cut 5 bases from V and 8 bases from J, with 4 bases between. Looked up from germline, CDR1 is SGHTA and CDR2 is FQGNSA. CDR3: CASSEYSPLHF. The CDR3, as DNA: TGTGCCAGCAGCGAGTATTCACCCCTCCACTTT. Looking up the rest from reference TRBV7-2 and TRBJ1-6 gives the full variable domain: GAGVSQSPSNKVTEKGKDVELRCDPISGHTALYWYRQSLGQGLEFLIYFQGNSAPDKSGLPSDRFSAERTGGSVSTLTIQRTQQEDSAVYLCASSEYSPLHFGNGTRLTVT.

The V and J genes are TRBV30 and TRBJ1-1; the D gene is possibly TRBD1 (6 bases). The CDR3 has 14 amino acids. Deletions cut 4 bases from V and 2 bases from J, with 14 bases between. The germline gives CDR1 GTSNPN, CDR2 SVGIG (reference sequence). CDR3 amino acids: CAWTKGVYNTEAFF. CDR3 coding DNA: TGTGCCTGGACTAAGGGGGTTTACAACACTGAAGCTTTCTTT.

The chain joins TRBV6-5 to TRBJ2-6; D may match TRBD1 or TRBD2 (5 bases each). Trimming took 0 bases from V and 0 from J, leaving 6 bases between them. The CDR3 covers 16 residues. Per the germline V gene, CDR1 is MNHEY and CDR2 is SVGAGI. The CDR3 DNA sequence: TGTGCCAGCAGTTACTCGAGGGGCTCTGGGGCCAACGTCCTGACTTTC. This translates into CASSYSRGSGANVLTF.

This clonotype showed up just a few times. V and J are TRBV20-1 and TRBJ2-3; 7 bases fit TRBD2. Germline V gives CDR1 DFQATT, CDR2 SNEGSKA (reference sequence). The trim removed 5 bases at V and 8 bases at J, leaving 19 bases unmatched. CDR3 length: 16 amino acids. CDR3 sequence: CSAPLLGGRRKATQYF. As DNA, the CDR3 is TGCAGTGCTCCCCTCTTGGGCGGGAGAAGGAAGGCTACGCAGTATTTT.

This clonotype was counted a single time. The CDR3 here is CASSGRTGGGGYTF. As DNA, the CDR3 is TGTGCCAGCAGTGGGCGGACAGGGGGCGGTGGCTACACCTTC. The chain recombines TRBV6-1 with TRBJ1-2; 11 positions match TRBD1. V shed 4 bases, J shed 7 bases, and the junction held 5 bases outside the gene matches. Germline CDR1 MNHNS, CDR2 SASEGT. The CDR3 sequence is 14 residues long.

The V gene is TRBV7-9, the J gene TRBJ2-2, with TRBD2 identical over 10 bases. There are 15 residues in the CDR3. CDR1 SEHNR and CDR2 FQNEAQ come from the germline V gene (reference sequence). Losses at the gene ends were 5 bases for V and 6 bases for J; bases not matched to a gene: 6. CDR3 bases: TGTGCCAGCAGCGCCTTAGCGGGAGGATCCGGGGAGCTGTTTTTT. Translation gives CASSALAGGSGELFF.

This clonotype has just one count. The chain couples TRBV15 to TRBJ2-5, with D possibly matching TRBD2 (6 bases). The CDR3 totals 15 residues. The V and J ends lost 0 bases and 2 bases respectively, with 10 bases between them. Germline lookup yields CDR1 LNHNV and CDR2 YYDKDF (reference sequence). CDR3 DNA: TGTGCCACCAGCAGAGATGGGGGGTGGCAAGAGACCCAGTACTTC. Translated, it gives CATSRDGGWQETQYF.

This clonotype was found a few times. The V and J genes are TRBV19 and TRBJ1-3, with unresolved D. Trimming stripped 3 bases from V and 2 bases from J, with 5 bases between. Germline values: CDR1 LNHDA, CDR2 SQIVND (reference sequence). The CDR3 contains 13 residues. CDR3 sequence: CASSILPGNTIYF. The CDR3 DNA sequence: TGTGCCAGTAGTATCCTCCCTGGAAACACCATATATTTT.

The chain couples TRBV30 to TRBJ1-5; D unresolved. Trimming removed 3 bases at V and 7 bases at J, with 13 bases between. CDR1 is GTSNPN, CDR2 SVGIG, per germline (reference sequence). The CDR3 sequence is 13 residues long. CDR3 DNA: TGTGCCTGGAGGGGCCAGGATACCCAGCCCCAGCATTTT. Protein: CAWRGQDTQPQHF.

The V call is TRBV6-5, the J call TRBJ2-7; D may match TRBD1 or TRBD2 (6 bases each). The germline V gene encodes CDR1 MNHEY and CDR2 SVGAGI. V lost 2 bases to trimming and J lost 5 bases, with 13 bases between them. The CDR3 runs to 14 residues. CDR3 sequence reads: CASSYGGRSDEQYF. CDR3 nucleotides: TGTGCCAGCAGTTACGGGGGGCGTAGCGACGAGCAGTACTTC.

The J gene is TRBJ1-4, the V gene TRBV7-9, with D maybe TRBD1 (6 bases). Germline V lookup: CDR1 SEHNR, CDR2 FQNEAQ (reference sequence). V was pared by 7 bases and J by 5 bases, with 14 bases between. The CDR3 covers 14 residues. The CDR3 coding sequence is TGTGCCAGCACCCTACGTGGGGGCAATGAAAAACTGTTTTTT. It yields the protein CASTLRGGNEKLFF.

This clonotype ranks as medium-sized. The chain recombines TRBV2 with TRBJ1-6, with D uncertain. Deletions cut 5 bases from V and 6 bases from J, with 14 bases between. The germline V gene has CDR1 SNHLY and CDR2 FYNNEI. The CDR3 has 15 amino acids. CDR3 in amino acids: CASSPLAIANSPLHF. Here the CDR3 DNA reads TGTGCCAGCAGTCCATTGGCCATTGCTAATTCACCCCTCCACTTT.

This rearrangement joins TRBV9 to TRBJ1-6; 9 bases are a match to TRBD1. The CDR3 has 19 residues. CDR1 SGDLS and CDR2 YYNGEE come from the germline V gene. Unmatched junction bases numbered 19, after V lost 3 bases and J lost 9 bases. The CDR3: CASSAPWDREPLARSPLHF. CDR3 coding DNA: TGTGCCAGCAGCGCCCCCTGGGACAGGGAACCCTTGGCCCGTTCACCCCTCCACTTT.